Following are 9 T cell receptor beta chains from one sample sequenced in a study of blood T cells in healthy people across ages. A second PCR, run for about 7 to 11 cycles, used a sample-barcoded 5' primer plus a J-beta primer mix. TCRdb independently ran MiXCR on the 5' RACE reads; one entry per CDR3 protein. The sample comprises 450,000 to 700,000 distinct CDR3 sequences, 27% of which are singletons, and less than 20% rests with the top ten. The sequencing sample was made of blood. These receptors came from a woman aged 70-85 years in good health.

This chain uses TRBV20-1 with TRBJ1-1; D gene uncertain. The CDR3 runs to 11 residues. The V gene lost 6 bases and the J gene lost 11 bases, with 16 bases spanning the gap. From germline, CDR1 is DFQATT and CDR2 SNEGSKA (reference sequence). The CDR3 reads CSAKLSDPAFF. The CDR3 region has the DNA TGCAGTGCCAAACTTTCTGATCCCGCTTTCTTT.

The V and J genes are TRBV4-1 and TRBJ2-5; 8 bases align to TRBD1. With the DNA end fitting TRBJ2-7 better, the J assignment may be wrong. CDR3 length: 16 amino acids. Germline CDR1 MGHRA, CDR2 YSYEKL. CDR3 region: CASSFGQGPSQYEQYF. CDR3 bases: TGCGCCAGCAGCTTCGGACAGGGCCCCAGTCAGTACGAGCAGTACTTC.

The chain carries TRBV20-1 and TRBJ1-1, with D hard to call. The length of the CDR3 is 13 residues. The germline V gene has CDR1 DFQATT and CDR2 SNEGSKA (reference sequence). With 8 bases removed from V and 0 bases from J, the gap between germline ends came to 13 bases. The CDR3 spells CSLSPGVNTEAFF. The CDR3 nucleotides read TGCAGTCTCTCCCCCGGGGTGAACACTGAAGCTTTCTTT.

This clonotype was counted a few times. This chain connects TRBV7-9 to TRBJ1-4; 8 nucleotides line up with TRBD1. J lost 8 bases, V lost 5 bases, and 7 bases had no gene match. This CDR3 comprises 14 residues. CDR1 SEHNR and CDR2 FQNEAQ come from the germline V gene (reference sequence). The CDR3 coding sequence is TGTGCCAGCAGCAGGACAGGGTTGGGGGAAAAACTGTTTTTT. It is translated as CASSRTGLGEKLFF.

This clonotype was observed a few times. The V and J genes are TRBV28 and TRBJ2-6; D is undetermined. The CDR3 is 14 amino acids. CDR1 is MDHEN and CDR2 is SYDVKM in the germline V gene. V lost 6 bases and J 4 bases, leaving 10 bases between the germline ends. CDR3 in DNA: TGTGCCAGCAGCTCAGAAGGGGGGGCCAACGTCCTGACTTTC. Its protein product is CASSSEGGANVLTF.

The V gene is TRBV6-5, the J gene TRBJ2-3; possible D gene TRBD2, 6 bases. With 2 bases removed from V and 4 bases from J, the gap between germline ends came to 10 bases. The V gene's germline CDR1 is MNHEY and CDR2 SVGAGI. This CDR3 comprises 14 residues. The CDR3 DNA reads TGTGCCAGCAGTTACGCGACTAGAGCAGATACGCAGTATTTT. Translation gives CASSYATRADTQYF.

There are a few counts of this clonotype. The chain recombines TRBV5-1 with TRBJ1-1, with D hard to call. CDR1 is SGHRS, CDR2 YFSETQ, per germline. The CDR3 consists of 13 residues. V lost 0 bases, J lost 3 bases, and 6 bases lay in between. Written as DNA, the CDR3 is TGCGCCAGCAGCTTGGTCGGCTACACTGAAGCTTTCTTT. Translated, it gives CASSLVGYTEAFF.

This rearrangement joins TRBV6-1 to TRBJ2-7, with 7 nucleotides matching TRBD1. The junction had 11 bases not matched to a gene; V was cut back by 5 bases and J by 7 bases. Germline lookup yields CDR1 MNHNS and CDR2 SASEGT. The CDR3 is 14 residues long. The CDR3 DNA follows: TGTGCCAGCAGTCCCTGGACAGGAGACGGGGAGCAGTACTTC. Residues: CASSPWTGDGEQYF.

This clonotype has just a few counts. The chain has TRBV5-5 and TRBJ1-4, with D hard to call. V was trimmed by 4 bases and J by 5 bases, leaving 9 bases between them. CDR1 and CDR2 from the germline V gene are SGHKS and YYEKEE (reference sequence). CDR3 size: 13 residues. The CDR3 nucleotides read TGTGCCAGCAGCGACGATACAAATGAAAAACTGTTTTTT. Its protein product is CASSDDTNEKLFF.